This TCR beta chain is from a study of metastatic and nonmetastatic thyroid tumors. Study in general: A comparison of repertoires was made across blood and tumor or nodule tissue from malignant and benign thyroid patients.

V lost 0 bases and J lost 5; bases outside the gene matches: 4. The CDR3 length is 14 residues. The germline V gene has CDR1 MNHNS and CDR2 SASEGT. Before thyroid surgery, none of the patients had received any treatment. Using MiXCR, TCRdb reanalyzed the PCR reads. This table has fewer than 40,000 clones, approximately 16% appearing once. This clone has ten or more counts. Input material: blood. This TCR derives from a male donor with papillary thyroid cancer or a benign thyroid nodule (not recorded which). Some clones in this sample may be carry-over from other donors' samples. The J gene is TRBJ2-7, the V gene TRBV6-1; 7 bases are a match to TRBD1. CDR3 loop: CASSEARGGDEQYF. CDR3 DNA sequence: TGTGCCAGCAGTGAAGCCCGAGGGGGCGACGAGCAGTACTTC.